A selection of T cell receptor beta chains follows, all from one sample in a study of T cells in Graves' hyperthyroidism and ophthalmopathy. From the multiplex PCR reads, TCRdb called clonotypes with MiXCR, one entry per CDR3 protein. This sample yields about 350,000 distinct CDR3 sequences, of which about 15% are seen a single time; around 25% belongs to the top ten. Sample: blood. All receptors come from a woman between 25 and 40 years old with Graves' hyperthyroidism. CDR3s include the opening cysteine and the closing phenylalanine or tryptophan. Fields, in order: J gene, V gene, clone size, D gene, CDR3 protein, CDR3 DNA. A D gene is named only where the DNA matches it firmly. Expanded clones are given a class, and other clones once, few, many or no size at all.

>TRBJ2-7|TRBV28|many|TRBD2
CASREDPGLASYEQYF
TGTGCCAGCAGGGAAGATCCGGGACTAGCGTCCTACGAGCAGTACTTC
>TRBJ2-1|TRBV7-9|-|TRBD2
CASSHPQMAGVRSYNEQFF
TGTGCCAGCAGCCATCCCCAGATGGCGGGAGTCAGGTCCTACAATGAGCAGTTCTTC
>TRBJ1-5|TRBV2|many|TRBD1
CASKARGQRDSRRPQHF
TGTGCCAGCAAAGCAAGGGGACAGCGCGATTCCCGAAGGCCCCAGCATTTT
>TRBJ2-7|TRBV6-1|many|-
CASSFVRLIPYEQYF
TGTGCCAGCAGTTTTGTGCGACTCATTCCCTACGAGCAGTACTTC
>TRBJ2-7|TRBV7-8|many|-
CASSPTSPGQGYEQYF
TGTGCCAGCAGCCCGACTTCGCCGGGACAAGGATACGAGCAGTACTTC
>TRBJ2-1|TRBV4-3|-|-
CASSQGSVPLNEQFF
TGCGCCAGCAGCCAGGGGAGCGTACCATTAAATGAGCAGTTCTTC
>TRBJ1-3|TRBV7-3|few|-
CASNLAVGGGNTIYF
TGTGCCAGCAACCTTGCGGTCGGTGGTGGAAACACCATATATTTT
>TRBJ2-7|TRBV7-9|many|-
CASSLAGGYEQYF
TGTGCCAGCAGCTTAGCGGGAGGCTACGAGCAGTACTTC
>TRBJ2-7|TRBV20-1|few|-
CSARVIETTGFNYEQYF
TGCAGTGCTAGAGTCATCGAAACGACAGGTTTCAACTACGAGCAGTACTTC
>TRBJ2-7|TRBV2|many|-
CASKGEPYEQYF
TGTGCCAGCAAAGGGGAGCCCTACGAGCAGTACTTC
>TRBJ2-1|TRBV20-1|-|-
CSAVSWSVQGNEQFF
TGCAGTGCAGTCTCTTGGTCAGTCCAAGGGAATGAGCAGTTCTTC
>TRBJ2-5|TRBV6-5|-|-
CASSYTEGETQYF
TGTGCCAGCAGTTACACGGAGGGAGAGACCCAGTACTTC
>TRBJ1-2|TRBV30|many|-
CAWVNRDYGYTF
TGTGCCTGGGTGAACAGGGACTATGGCTACACCTTC
>TRBJ1-1|TRBV4-3|few|-
CASSEDYRSSAFF
TGCGCCAGCAGCGAAGATTACAGGTCTTCCGCTTTCTTT
>TRBJ2-3|TRBV12-3/TRBV12-4|many|-
CASSFSDTQYF
TGTGCCAGCAGTTTTTCTGATACGCAGTATTTT
>TRBJ2-1|TRBV7-8|-|-
CASSSGTLNEQFF
TGTGCCAGCAGCTCCGGGACTCTCAATGAGCAGTTCTTC
>TRBJ2-7|TRBV20-1|few|-
CSASAAGWTEQYF
TGCAGTGCTAGCGCCGCAGGGTGGACCGAGCAGTACTTC
>TRBJ1-4|TRBV20-1|few|TRBD1
CSAPDRALATNEKLFF
TGCAGTGCCCCGGACAGGGCCCTTGCAACTAATGAAAAACTGTTTTTT
>TRBJ1-3|TRBV7-9|few|-
CASSSIVWFDSGNTIYF
TGTGCCAGCAGCTCGATTGTGTGGTTCGATTCTGGAAACACCATATATTTT
>TRBJ1-1|TRBV6-1|many|-
CASSCRFPRGAEAFF
TGTGCCAGCAGCTGCCGATTTCCCCGGGGCGCTGAAGCTTTCTTT
>TRBJ2-2|TRBV19|few|TRBD2
CASSINSGSGTGELFF
TGTGCCAGTAGTATCAACAGCGGGAGTGGCACCGGGGAGCTGTTTTTT
>TRBJ2-5|TRBV6-5|few|-
CASSYEPISGQETQYF
TGTGCCAGCAGTTACGAGCCGATCTCCGGGCAAGAGACCCAGTACTTC
>TRBJ1-2|TRBV6-1|many|TRBD1
CASTERGGGTAYGYTF
TGTGCCAGCACCGAGAGGGGGGGGGGGACAGCCTATGGCTACACCTTC
>TRBJ2-1|TRBV12-3/TRBV12-4|many|-
CASSLAPSSYNEQFF
TGTGCCAGCAGTTTGGCGCCTAGCTCCTACAATGAGCAGTTCTTC
>TRBJ1-1|TRBV5-1|few|-
CASSPMGRNTEAFF
TGCGCCAGCAGCCCGATGGGGAGGAACACTGAAGCTTTCTTT